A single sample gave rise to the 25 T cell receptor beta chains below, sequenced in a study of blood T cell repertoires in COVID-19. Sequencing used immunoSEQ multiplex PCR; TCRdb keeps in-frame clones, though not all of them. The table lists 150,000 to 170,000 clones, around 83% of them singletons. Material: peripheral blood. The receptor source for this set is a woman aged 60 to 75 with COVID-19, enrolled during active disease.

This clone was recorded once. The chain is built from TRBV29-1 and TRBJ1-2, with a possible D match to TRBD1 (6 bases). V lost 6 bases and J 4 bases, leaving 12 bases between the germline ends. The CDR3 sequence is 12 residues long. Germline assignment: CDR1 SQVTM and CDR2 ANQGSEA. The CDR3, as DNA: TGCAGCGTGCACGGACAGCCCTATGGCTACACCTTC. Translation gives CSVHGQPYGYTF.

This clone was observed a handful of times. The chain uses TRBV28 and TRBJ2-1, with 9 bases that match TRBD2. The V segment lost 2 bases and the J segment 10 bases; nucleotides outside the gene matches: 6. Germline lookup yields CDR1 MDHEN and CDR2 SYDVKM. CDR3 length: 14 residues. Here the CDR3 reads CASSLISGGAEQFF. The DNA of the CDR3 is TGTGCCAGCAGTTTAATTAGCGGGGGCGCCGAGCAGTTCTTC. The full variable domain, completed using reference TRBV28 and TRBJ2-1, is DVKVTQSSRYLVKRTGEKVFLECVQDMDHENMFWYRQDPGLGLRLIYFSYDVKMKEKGDIPEGYSVSREKKERFSLILESASTNQTSMYLCASSLISGGAEQFFGPGTRLTVL.

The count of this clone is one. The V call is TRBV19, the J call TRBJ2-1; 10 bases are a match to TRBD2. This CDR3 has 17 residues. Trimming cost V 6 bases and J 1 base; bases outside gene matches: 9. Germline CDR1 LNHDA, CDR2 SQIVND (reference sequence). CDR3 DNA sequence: TGTGCCAGTAGCCCCCTTAGCGGGAGGCCTTCCTACAATGAGCAGTTCTTC. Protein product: CASSPLSGRPSYNEQFF.

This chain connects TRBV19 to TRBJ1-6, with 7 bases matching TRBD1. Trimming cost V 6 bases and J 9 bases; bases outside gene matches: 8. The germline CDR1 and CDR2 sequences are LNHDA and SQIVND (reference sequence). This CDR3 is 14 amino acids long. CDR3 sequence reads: CASSHRTGGSPLHF. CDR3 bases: TGTGCCAGTAGCCACAGGACAGGCGGTTCACCCCTCCACTTT.

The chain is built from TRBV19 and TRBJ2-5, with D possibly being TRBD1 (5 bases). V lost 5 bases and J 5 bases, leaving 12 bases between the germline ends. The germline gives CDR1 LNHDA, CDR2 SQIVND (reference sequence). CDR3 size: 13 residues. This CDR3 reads CASSPPGLETQYF. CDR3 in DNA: TGTGCCAGTAGTCCTCCAGGGCTGGAGACCCAGTACTTC. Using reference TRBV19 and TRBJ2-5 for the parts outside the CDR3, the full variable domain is DGGITQSPKYLFRKEGQNVTLSCEQNLNHDAMYWYRQDPGQGLRLIYYSQIVNDFQKGDIAEGYSVSREKKESFPLTVTSAQKNPTAFYLCASSPPGLETQYFGPGTRLLVL.

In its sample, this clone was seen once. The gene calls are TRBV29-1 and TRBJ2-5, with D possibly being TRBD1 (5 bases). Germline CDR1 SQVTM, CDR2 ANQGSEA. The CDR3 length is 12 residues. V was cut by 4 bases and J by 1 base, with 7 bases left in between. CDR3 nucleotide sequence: TGCAGCGTTGGGCAGGGCCAAGAGACCCAGTACTTC. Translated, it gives CSVGQGQETQYF.

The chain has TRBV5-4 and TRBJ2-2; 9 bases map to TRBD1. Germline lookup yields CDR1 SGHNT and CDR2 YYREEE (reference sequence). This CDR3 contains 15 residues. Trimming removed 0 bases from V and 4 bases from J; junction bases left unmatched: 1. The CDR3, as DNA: TGTGCCAGCAGCTTGGACAGGGGGCCCACCGGGGAGCTGTTTTTT. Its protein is CASSLDRGPTGELFF. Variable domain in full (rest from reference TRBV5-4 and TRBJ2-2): ETGVTQSPTHLIKTRGQQVTLRCSSQSGHNTVSWYQQALGQGPQFIFQYYREEENGRGNFPPRFSGLQFPNYSSELNVNALELDDSALYLCASSLDRGPTGELFFGEGSRLTVL.

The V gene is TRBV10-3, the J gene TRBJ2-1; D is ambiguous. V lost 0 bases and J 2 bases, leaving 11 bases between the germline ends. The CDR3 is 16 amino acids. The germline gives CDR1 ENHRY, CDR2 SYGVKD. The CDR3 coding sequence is TGTGCCATCAGTGAGTCGAGTCGGTTCCCCTACAATGAGCAGTTCTTC. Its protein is CAISESSRFPYNEQFF.

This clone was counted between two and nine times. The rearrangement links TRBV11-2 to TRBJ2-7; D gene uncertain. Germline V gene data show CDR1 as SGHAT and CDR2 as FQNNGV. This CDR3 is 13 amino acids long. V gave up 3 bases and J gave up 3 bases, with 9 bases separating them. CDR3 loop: CASSFNNLYEQYV. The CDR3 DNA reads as TGTGCCAGCAGCTTTAATAATCTCTACGAGCAGTACGTC.

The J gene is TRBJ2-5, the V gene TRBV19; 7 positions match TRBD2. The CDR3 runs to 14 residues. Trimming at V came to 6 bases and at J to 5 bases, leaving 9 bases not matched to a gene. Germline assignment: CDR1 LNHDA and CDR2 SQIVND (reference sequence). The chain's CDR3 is CASRKTSLEETQYF. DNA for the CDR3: TGTGCCAGTAGAAAGACTAGCTTGGAGGAGACCCAGTACTTC.

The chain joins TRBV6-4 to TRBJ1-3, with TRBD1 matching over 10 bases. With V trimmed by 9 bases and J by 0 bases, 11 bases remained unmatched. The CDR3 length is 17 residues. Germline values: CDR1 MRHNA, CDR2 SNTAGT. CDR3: CASCGGQGQFSGNTIYF. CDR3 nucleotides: TGTGCCAGTTGCGGGGGACAGGGGCAATTCTCTGGAAACACCATATATTTT.

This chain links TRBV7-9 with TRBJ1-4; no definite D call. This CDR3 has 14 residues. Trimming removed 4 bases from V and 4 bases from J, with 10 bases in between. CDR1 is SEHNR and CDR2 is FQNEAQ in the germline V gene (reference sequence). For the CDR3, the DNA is TGTGCCAGCAGCTCGGCGGCGGTTAATGAAAAACTGTTTTTT. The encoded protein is CASSSAAVNEKLFF. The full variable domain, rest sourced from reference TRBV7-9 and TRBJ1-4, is DTGVSQNPRHKITKRGQNVTFRCDPISEHNRLYWYRQTLGQGPEFLTYFQNEAQLEKSRLLSDRFSAERPKGSFSTLEIQRTEQGDSAMYLCASSSAAVNEKLFFGSGTQLSVL.

CDR3 sequence: CASSATLGAKTDTQYF. The CDR3 bases are TGTGCCAGTAGTGCCACCTTGGGGGCGAAGACAGATACGCAGTATTTT. The V and J genes are TRBV19 and TRBJ2-3; D may be TRBD1 (6 bases). There are 16 residues in the CDR3. V dropped 5 bases and J dropped 3 bases, with 18 bases sitting between them. Germline CDR1 LNHDA, CDR2 SQIVND (reference sequence).

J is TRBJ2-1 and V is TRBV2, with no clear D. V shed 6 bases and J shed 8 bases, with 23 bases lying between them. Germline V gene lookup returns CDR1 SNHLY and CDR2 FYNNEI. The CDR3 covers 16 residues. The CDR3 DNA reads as TGTGCCAGCAGAAGCCTTGCCCTAACCTACTCCGATGAGCAGTTCTTC. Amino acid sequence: CASRSLALTYSDEQFF.

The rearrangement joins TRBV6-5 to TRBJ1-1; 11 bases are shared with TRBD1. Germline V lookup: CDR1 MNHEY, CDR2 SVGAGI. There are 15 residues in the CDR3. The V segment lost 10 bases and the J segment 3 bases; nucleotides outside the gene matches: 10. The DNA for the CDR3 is TGTGCCAACCGGGACAGGGGGTTTAAGGACACTGAAGCTTTCTTT. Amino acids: CANRDRGFKDTEAFF.

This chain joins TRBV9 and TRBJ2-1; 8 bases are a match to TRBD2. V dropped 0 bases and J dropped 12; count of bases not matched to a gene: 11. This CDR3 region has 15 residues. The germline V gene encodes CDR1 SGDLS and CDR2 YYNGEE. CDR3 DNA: TGTGCCAGCAGCGTAGCTCCACGGGAGGGCCGGGGGCAGTTCTTC. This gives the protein CASSVAPREGRGQFF.

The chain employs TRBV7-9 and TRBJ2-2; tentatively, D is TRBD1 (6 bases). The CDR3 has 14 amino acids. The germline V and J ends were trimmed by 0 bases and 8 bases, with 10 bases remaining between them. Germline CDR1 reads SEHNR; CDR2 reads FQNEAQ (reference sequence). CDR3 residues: CASSLATGPGELFF. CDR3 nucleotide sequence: TGTGCCAGCAGCTTAGCGACAGGTCCGGGGGAGCTGTTTTTT. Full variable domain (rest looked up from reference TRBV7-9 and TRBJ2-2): DTGVSQNPRHKITKRGQNVTFRCDPISEHNRLYWYRQTLGQGPEFLTYFQNEAQLEKSRLLSDRFSAERPKGSFSTLEIQRTEQGDSAMYLCASSLATGPGELFFGEGSRLTVL.

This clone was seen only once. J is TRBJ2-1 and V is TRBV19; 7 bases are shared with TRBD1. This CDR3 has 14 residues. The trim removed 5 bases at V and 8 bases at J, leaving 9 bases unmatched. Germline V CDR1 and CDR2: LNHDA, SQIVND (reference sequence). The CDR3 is CASSLRTGRDEQFF. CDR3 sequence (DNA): TGTGCCAGTAGTCTCAGGACAGGTAGGGATGAGCAGTTCTTC.

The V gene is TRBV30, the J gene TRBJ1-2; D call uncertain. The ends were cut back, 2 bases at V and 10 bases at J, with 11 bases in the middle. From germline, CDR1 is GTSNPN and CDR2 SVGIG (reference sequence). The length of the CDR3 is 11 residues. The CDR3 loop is CAWSRDTYYTF. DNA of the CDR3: TGTGCCTGGAGTCGTGATACTTACTACACCTTC.

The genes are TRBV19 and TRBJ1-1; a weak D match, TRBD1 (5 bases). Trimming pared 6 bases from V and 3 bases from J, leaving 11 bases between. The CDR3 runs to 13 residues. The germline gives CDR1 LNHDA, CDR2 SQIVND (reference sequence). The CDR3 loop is CASSNSRDTEAFF. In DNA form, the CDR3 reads TGTGCCAGTAGCAACAGCAGGGACACTGAAGCTTTCTTT. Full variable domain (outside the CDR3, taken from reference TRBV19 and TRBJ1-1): DGGITQSPKYLFRKEGQNVTLSCEQNLNHDAMYWYRQDPGQGLRLIYYSQIVNDFQKGDIAEGYSVSREKKESFPLTVTSAQKNPTAFYLCASSNSRDTEAFFGQGTRLTVV.

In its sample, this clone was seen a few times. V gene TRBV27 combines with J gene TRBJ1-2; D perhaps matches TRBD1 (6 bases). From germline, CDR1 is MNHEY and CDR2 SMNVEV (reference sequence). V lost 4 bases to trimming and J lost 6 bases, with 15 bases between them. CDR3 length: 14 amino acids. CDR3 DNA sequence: TGTGCCAGCAGTTCGTTATTACAGGGAAATGGCTACACCTTC. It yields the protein CASSSLLQGNGYTF.

The CDR3 bases are TGTGCCAGCAGGCCTGGGGGGGGCGGCGGCTACACCTTC. Translating gives CASRPGGGGGYTF. The chain is built from TRBV27 and TRBJ1-2; TRBD1 might be the D (6 bases). Germline CDR1 and CDR2: MNHEY and SMNVEV (reference sequence). The CDR3 has 13 amino acids. Deletions cut 6 bases from V and 8 bases from J, with 16 bases between.

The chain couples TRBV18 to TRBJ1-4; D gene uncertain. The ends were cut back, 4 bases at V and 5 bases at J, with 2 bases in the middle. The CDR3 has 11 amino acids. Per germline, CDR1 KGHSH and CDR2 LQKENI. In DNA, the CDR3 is TGTGCCAGCTCACTAAATGAAAAACTGTTTTTT. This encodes CASSLNEKLFF.

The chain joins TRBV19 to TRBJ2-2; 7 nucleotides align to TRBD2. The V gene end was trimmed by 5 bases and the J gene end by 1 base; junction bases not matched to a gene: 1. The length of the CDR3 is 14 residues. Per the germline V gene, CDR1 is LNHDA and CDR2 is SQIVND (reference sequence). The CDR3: CASSGLVNTGELFF. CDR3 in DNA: TGTGCCAGTAGTGGACTAGTGAACACCGGGGAGCTGTTTTTT.

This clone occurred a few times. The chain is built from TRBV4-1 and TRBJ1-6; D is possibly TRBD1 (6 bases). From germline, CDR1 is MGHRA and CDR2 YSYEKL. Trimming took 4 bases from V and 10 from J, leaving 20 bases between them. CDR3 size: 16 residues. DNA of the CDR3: TGCGCCAGCAGCCTCGCCAGCAGCAGGGGACGGTCACCCCTCCACTTT. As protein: CASSLASSRGRSPLHF.